The T cell receptor beta chain described here comes from a study of OX40 agonist ivuxolimab in advanced cancers. Study context: Patients were infused with ivuxolimab every 2 weeks at 0.01 to 10 mg/kg.

The CDR3 totals 12 residues. Germline V lookup: CDR1 LNHNV, CDR2 YYDKDF (reference sequence). To note about this clone: No antigen is known for it. Germline is not matched at one junction end, which may reflect a read error. Distinct nucleotide sequences in the sample also encode this CDR3.

Study findings and constraints: Blood T cells, both CD4+ and CD8+, expanded clonally by week 6 at 0.1 to 3.0 mg/kg. CD8+ T cells averaged more expanded clones than CD4+.

A history of autoimmune disease or systemic immunosuppression excluded patients. The method was immunoSEQ multiplex PCR; TCRdb's version includes in-frame clones alone and lacks a portion of them. The table records about 60,000 clones, roughly 91% of them present only once. The source was CD4+ or CD8+ T cells sorted from blood, collected in a trial of the OX40 agonist ivuxolimab. V gene TRBV15 combines with J gene TRBJ2-2; 7 bases are shared with TRBD2. This sequence originates from an adult with an advanced solid tumor such as melanoma, head and neck, liver or kidney cancer. DNA for the CDR3: TGCGCCACCAGCAGAGCGGGAGGGGAGCTGTTTTTT. The encoded protein is CATSRAGGELFF.